This T cell receptor (beta chain) was sequenced during a study of blood T cell repertoires in COVID-19. On this clone itself: At the DNA level, this CDR3 is encoded by other sequences in the same sample as well.

Clones were sequenced by immunoSEQ multiplex PCR, and TCRdb holds only the in-frame ones, with some missing. The repertoire holds a few hundred thousand clones, roughly 91% seen once, with approximately 1.5% in the top ten. The germline gives CDR1 SGDLS, CDR2 YYNGEE. Trimming took 0 bases from V and 0 from J, leaving 4 bases between them. There are 13 residues in the CDR3. Participants' own reports of clinical history determined their cohort assignment. Recovery among Cohort 3 donors was established by two negative PCRs, clearance, or symptom resolution. The chain is built from TRBV9 and TRBJ2-7; D uncertain. The sample comprised PBMCs or T cells enriched from blood (not recorded which). The clonotype comes from a woman in her thirties who had recovered from COVID-19. CDR3 protein: CASSVGLSYEQYF. The CDR3 nucleotides are TGTGCCAGCAGCGTAGGTCTCTCCTACGAGCAGTACTTC. The full variable domain, in which reference TRBV9 and TRBJ2-7 provide the parts outside the CDR3, is DSGVTQTPKHLITATGQRVTLRCSPRSGDLSVYWYQQSLDQGLQFLIQYYNGEERAKGNILERFSAQQFPDLHSELNLSSLELGDSALYFCASSVGLSYEQYFGPGTRLTVT.